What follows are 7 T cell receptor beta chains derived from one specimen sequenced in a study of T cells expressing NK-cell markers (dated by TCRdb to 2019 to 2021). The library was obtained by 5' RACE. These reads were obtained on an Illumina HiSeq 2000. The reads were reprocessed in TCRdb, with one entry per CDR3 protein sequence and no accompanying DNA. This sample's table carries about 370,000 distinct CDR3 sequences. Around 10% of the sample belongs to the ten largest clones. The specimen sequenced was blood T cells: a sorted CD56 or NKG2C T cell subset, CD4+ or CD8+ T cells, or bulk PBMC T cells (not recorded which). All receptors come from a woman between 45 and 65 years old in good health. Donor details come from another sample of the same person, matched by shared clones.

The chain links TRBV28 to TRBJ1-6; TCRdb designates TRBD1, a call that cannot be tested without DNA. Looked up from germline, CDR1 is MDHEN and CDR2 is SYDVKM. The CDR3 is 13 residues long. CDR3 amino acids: CASSSIRDSPLHF.

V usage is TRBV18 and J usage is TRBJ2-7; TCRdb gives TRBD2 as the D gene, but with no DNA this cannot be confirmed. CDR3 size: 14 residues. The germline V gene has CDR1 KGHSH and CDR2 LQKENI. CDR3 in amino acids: CASSPSAGGREQYF.

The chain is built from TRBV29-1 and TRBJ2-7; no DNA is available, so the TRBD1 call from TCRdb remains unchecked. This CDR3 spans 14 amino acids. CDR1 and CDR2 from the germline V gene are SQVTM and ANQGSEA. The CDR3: CSVGGTRSSYEQYF.

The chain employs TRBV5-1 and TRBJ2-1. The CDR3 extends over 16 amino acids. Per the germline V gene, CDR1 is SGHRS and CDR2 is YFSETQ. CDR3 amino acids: CASSLGNSFYYNEQFF. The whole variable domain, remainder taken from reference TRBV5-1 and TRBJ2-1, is KAGVTQTPRYLIKTRGQQVTLSCSPISGHRSVSWYQQTPGQGLQFLFEYFSETQRNKGNFPGRFSGRQFSNSRSEMNVSTLELGDSALYLCASSLGNSFYYNEQFFGPGTRLTVL.

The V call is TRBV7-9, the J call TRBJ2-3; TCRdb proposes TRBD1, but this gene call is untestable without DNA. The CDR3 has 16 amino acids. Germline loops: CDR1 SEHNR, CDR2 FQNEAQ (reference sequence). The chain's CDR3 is CASRGPDRVVEDTQYF. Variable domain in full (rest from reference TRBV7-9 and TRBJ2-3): DTGVSQNPRHKITKRGQNVTFRCDPISEHNRLYWYRQTLGQGPEFLTYFQNEAQLEKSRLLSDRFSAERPKGSFSTLEIQRTEQGDSAMYLCASRGPDRVVEDTQYFGPGTRLTVL.

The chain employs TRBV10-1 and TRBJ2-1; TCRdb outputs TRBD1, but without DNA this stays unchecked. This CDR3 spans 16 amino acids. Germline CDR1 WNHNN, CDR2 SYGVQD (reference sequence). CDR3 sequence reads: CASSELSNGAYNEQFF.

The CDR3 protein is CASSLVDRTKETQYF. V and J are TRBV5-1 and TRBJ2-5; with no DNA, the TCRdb D assignment of TRBD1 cannot be verified. The CDR3 loop spans 15 amino acids. From germline, CDR1 is SGHRS and CDR2 YFSETQ. Looking up the rest from reference TRBV5-1 and TRBJ2-5 gives the full variable domain: KAGVTQTPRYLIKTRGQQVTLSCSPISGHRSVSWYQQTPGQGLQFLFEYFSETQRNKGNFPGRFSGRQFSNSRSEMNVSTLELGDSALYLCASSLVDRTKETQYFGPGTRLLVL.